The present entry profiles one T cell receptor (beta chain) with its context. What it binds is unknown. Method: immunoSEQ multiplex PCR; TCRdb's copy keeps in-frame clones and lacks some. The table includes around 50,000 clones, around three quarters detected once. From germline, CDR1 is SGHNT and CDR2 YYREEE (reference sequence). The junction had 6 bases not matched to a gene; V was cut back by 3 bases and J by 4 bases. CDR3 length: 15 amino acids. This sample was taken from a study of vaccination effects on CD4 cells after COVID-19. At the level of the study: Two convalescent patients were sampled 16 days and one week before vaccination.

Study-wide results and limits: The authors studied few convalescent patients and collected no early post-infection timepoints.

Sequencing followed a ViraFEST assay step that expanded antigen-specific CD4+ T cells with viral peptide pools. Scientists isolated CD4+ T cells after a roughly 9-day culture period ended. Between March and December 2020, the person had a SARS-CoV-2 infection that PCR confirmed. The chain employs TRBV5-4 and TRBJ2-2, with 7 positions matching TRBD1. Sequenced material: CD4+ T cells from PBMCs cultured with HIV peptides, taken before COVID-19 vaccination. Stated subset: HIV-1 Nef peptide pool negative control/reference culture. The sequence came from a human donor who had a prior SARS-CoV-2 infection. The CDR3 coding sequence is TGTGCCAGCAGCTCCGGGACAGAACTCACCGGGGAGCTGTTTTTT. Its protein product is CASSSGTELTGELFF.